What follows are 16 T cell receptor beta chains derived from one specimen sequenced in a study of shared clonotypes between healthy human individuals. Produced via immunoSEQ multiplex PCR; TCRdb's table is partial and in-frame only. This table has more than 150,000 clones, approximately 92% appearing once. The sample taken for sequencing was naive CD4+ T cells sorted from blood. Noted subset: CD45RA+ positively selected. The receptors originated from a woman aged 30 to 39 in good health.

This clone was seen only once. The chain uses TRBV2 and TRBJ2-3; the match to TRBD2 covers 11 bases. Germline CDR1 is SNHLY and CDR2 is FYNNEI. Germline trimming cut 10 bases from V and 0 bases from J; bases unmatched to any gene: 6. CDR3 length: 15 amino acids. The CDR3 sequence is CATRLAGISTDTQYF. In DNA, the CDR3 is TGTGCCACCAGACTAGCGGGGATTAGCACAGATACGCAGTATTTT.

The chain joins TRBV6-1 to TRBJ2-7, with D tentatively TRBD2 (6 bases). The CDR3 is made up of 14 amino acids. The germline CDR1 and CDR2 sequences are MNHNS and SASEGT. V was trimmed by 2 bases and J by 1 base, leaving 9 bases between them. The CDR3 spells CASSESSGSYEQYF. In nucleotides, the CDR3 is TGTGCCAGCAGTGAAAGTAGCGGATCCTACGAGCAGTACTTC.

The V gene is TRBV28, the J gene TRBJ1-6, with D possibly matching TRBD1 (5 bases). The CDR3 length is 12 residues. V gave up 6 bases and J gave up 6 bases, with 6 bases separating them. Per the germline V gene, CDR1 is MDHEN and CDR2 is SYDVKM. CDR3 residues: CASRRGNSPLHF. DNA for the CDR3: TGTGCCAGCAGAAGGGGTAATTCACCCCTCCACTTT.

The gene calls are TRBV5-1 and TRBJ1-4; D perhaps matches TRBD1 (6 bases). Trimming left V 5 bases short and J 4 bases short, with 12 bases between. Germline V lookup: CDR1 SGHRS, CDR2 YFSETQ. This CDR3 is 14 amino acids long. For the CDR3, the DNA is TGCGCCAGCAGTCAGGGGACCCTTAATGAAAAACTGTTTTTT. This gives the protein CASSQGTLNEKLFF.

The chain has TRBV2 and TRBJ1-1, with TRBD1 matching over 8 bases. There are 14 residues in the CDR3. CDR1 SNHLY and CDR2 FYNNEI come from the germline V gene. V shed 7 bases and J 0 bases; nucleotides not matched to a gene: 4. CDR3 in amino acids: CASTMTGVNTEAFF. In DNA form, the CDR3 reads TGTGCCAGCACCATGACAGGGGTGAACACTGAAGCTTTCTTT.

This clone has a single count. V usage is TRBV15 and J usage is TRBJ1-1; a weak D match, TRBD1 (5 bases). Per the germline V gene, CDR1 is LNHNV and CDR2 is YYDKDF (reference sequence). The ends were cut back, 0 bases at V and 5 bases at J, with 19 bases in the middle. The CDR3 extends over 17 amino acids. The DNA of the CDR3 is TGTGCCACCAGCAGAGATGGGGGGTCTTCCGGGAGGACTGAAGCTTTCTTT. Protein product: CATSRDGGSSGRTEAFF.

The rearrangement uses TRBV27 and TRBJ1-2; 7 nucleotides agree with TRBD1. The germline V gene encodes CDR1 MNHEY and CDR2 SMNVEV (reference sequence). J was trimmed by 4 bases and V by 4 bases; bases with no gene match: 9. This CDR3 spans 15 amino acids. This chain's CDR3 is CASSSGGRSFYGYTF. CDR3 bases: TGTGCCAGCAGTTCAGGGGGGCGGTCGTTCTATGGCTACACCTTC.

The chain links TRBV11-2 to TRBJ2-7; 8 bases line up with TRBD1. This CDR3 region has 14 residues. Germline values: CDR1 SGHAT, CDR2 FQNNGV. Trimming removed 1 base from V and 4 bases from J; junction bases left unmatched: 3. CDR3 in DNA: TGTGCCAGCAGCTTAGCTGGACAGGGTTACGAGCAGTACTTC. Protein product: CASSLAGQGYEQYF. The full variable domain, its missing parts supplied by reference TRBV11-2 and TRBJ2-7, is EAGVAQSPRYKIIEKRQSVAFWCNPISGHATLYWYQQILGQGPKLLIQFQNNGVVDDSQLPKDRFSAERLKGVDSTLKIQPAKLEDSAVYLCASSLAGQGYEQYFGPGTRLTVT.

This rearrangement joins TRBV23-1 to TRBJ1-3, with 10 bases fitting TRBD1. TRBV23-1 is sorted into the ORF group, with uncertain function. The CDR3 has 18 residues. V trimming: 0 bases; J trimming: 4 bases; junction bases outside the gene matches: 9. The CDR3 protein is CASSQSKLRTGGGNTIYF. The CDR3 DNA reads TGCGCCAGCAGTCAATCGAAGCTCAGGACAGGGGGAGGAAACACCATATATTTT.

This clone has a single count. This chain uses TRBV11-2 with TRBJ2-1; TRBD2 agrees at 9 bases. CDR1 and CDR2 (germline): SGHAT, FQNNGV. Trimming removed 7 bases from V and 8 bases from J; junction bases left unmatched: 9. CDR3 size: 14 residues. The DNA of the CDR3 is TGTGCCAGCAAACTAGCGGGTCCTATCGATGAGCAGTTCTTC. Translated, it gives CASKLAGPIDEQFF.

CDR3 amino acids: CASTIDRWNTEAFF. The CDR3 DNA sequence: TGTGCCAGCACTATAGACAGGTGGAACACTGAAGCTTTCTTT. The chain couples TRBV6-6 to TRBJ1-1, with D possibly matching TRBD1 (6 bases). Per the germline V gene, CDR1 is MNHNY and CDR2 is SVGAGI (reference sequence). Trimming left V 7 bases short and J 1 base short, with 13 bases between. This CDR3 region has 14 residues.

The rearrangement links TRBV7-9 to TRBJ1-1; perhaps TRBD1 as D (5 bases). The V gene's germline CDR1 is SEHNR and CDR2 FQNEAQ (reference sequence). This CDR3 is built from 16 residues. Trimming shortened V by 5 bases and J by 2 bases, and 18 bases separated the two germline ends. The CDR3 DNA is TGTGCCAGCAGCCCGCTCGGGAGGGGCGGCAACACTGAAGCTTTCTTT. Its translation is CASSPLGRGGNTEAFF.

J is TRBJ1-5 and V is TRBV7-9; no firm D call. In germline, CDR1 is SEHNR, CDR2 FQNEAQ (reference sequence). The CDR3 contains 14 residues. V was clipped by 7 bases and J by 4 bases, with 14 bases between them. CDR3 sequence: CASTSSLGNQPQHF. CDR3 DNA sequence: TGTGCCAGCACCTCTTCATTAGGGAATCAGCCCCAGCATTTT.

The chain recombines TRBV5-5 with TRBJ1-1; maybe TRBD1 (5 bases). Trimming cost V 4 bases and J 1 base, with 11 bases left between them. The CDR3 loop spans 14 amino acids. From germline, CDR1 is SGHKS and CDR2 YYEKEE (reference sequence). The CDR3 here is CASSRGTGNTEAFF. CDR3 DNA sequence: TGTGCCAGCAGCCGGGGCACAGGGAACACTGAAGCTTTCTTT.

The chain is built from TRBV6-1 and TRBJ1-5; a weak D match, TRBD1 (6 bases). V lost 3 bases and J 7 bases, leaving 13 bases between the germline ends. CDR1 and CDR2 (germline): MNHNS, SASEGT. This CDR3 has 14 amino acids. CDR3 sequence: CASSEGGQIQPQHF. The CDR3 coding sequence is TGTGCCAGCAGTGAGGGCGGACAGATACAGCCCCAGCATTTT.

The DNA of the CDR3 is TGCAGCGTTGAAGGCGGCAGCTCTGGGGCCAACGTCCTGACTTTC. Translated, it gives CSVEGGSSGANVLTF. This chain uses TRBV29-1 with TRBJ2-6; D is unclear. CDR1 SQVTM and CDR2 ANQGSEA come from the germline V gene. The CDR3 sequence is 15 residues long. Trimming removed 1 base from V and 0 bases from J, with 7 bases in between.